The 7 T cell receptor beta chains presented below share a single source sample, sequenced in a study of vaccination and CD4 T cells after COVID-19. Sequenced with the Oncomine TCR Beta short-read assay was DNA taken from cultured CD4+ T cells. From the PCR reads, TCRdb called clonotypes with MiXCR, one entry per CDR3 protein. The repertoire includes roughly 6,500 distinct CDR3 sequences, around 25% of them detected once, and around 32% sits in the top ten. These receptors are not linked to any known antigen. Treatment defined: approximately nine-day PBMC culture with coronavirus spike peptide pools or control peptides (ViraFEST assay). CD4+ T-cell collection from the unexposed donor predated the COVID-19 pandemic (2011-2018). Sequencing was performed on CD4+ T cells from blood, cultured in vitro. The receptors stem from a human donor in good health.

The table lists this clonotype with a few counts. This rearrangement joins TRBV24-1 to TRBJ2-3; 10 bases are a match to TRBD1. The V gene end was trimmed by 5 bases and the J gene end by 6 bases; junction bases not matched to a gene: 13. Germline CDR1 and CDR2: KGHDR and SFDVKD. The CDR3 runs 17 residues. The CDR3 loop is CATSARIGTGVADTQYF. As DNA, the CDR3 is TGTGCCACCAGTGCACGGATCGGGACAGGGGTTGCTGATACGCAGTATTTT.

The rearrangement uses TRBV6-1 and TRBJ1-3; D not resolved. Looked up from germline, CDR1 is MNHNS and CDR2 is SASEGT. The CDR3 length is 12 residues. V was pared by 4 bases and J by 2 bases, with 3 bases between. The chain's CDR3 is CASSGAGNTIYF. The CDR3 bases are TGTGCCAGCAGTGGGGCTGGAAACACCATATATTTT.

The chain employs TRBV19 and TRBJ1-5; 11 bases are shared with TRBD1. The CDR3 sequence is 15 residues long. With 6 bases clipped from V and 6 bases from J, the junction kept 7 bases outside the gene matches. Per germline, CDR1 LNHDA and CDR2 SQIVND (reference sequence). CDR3 in amino acids: CASSLDRGLVQPQHF. In DNA, the CDR3 is TGTGCCAGTAGCCTGGACAGGGGGCTAGTTCAGCCCCAGCATTTT.

The chain couples TRBV11-3 to TRBJ2-5; D gene uncertain. V lost 2 bases and J lost 1, with 11 bases in between. CDR1 SGHNT and CDR2 YENEEA come from the germline V gene. This CDR3 spans 15 amino acids. The CDR3 DNA follows: TGTGCCAGCAGCTTACTTCACGGCCCCCAAGAGACCCAGTACTTC. Translation: CASSLLHGPQETQYF.

The V gene is TRBV29-1, the J gene TRBJ2-6, with a possible D match to TRBD1 (6 bases). The germline V and J ends were trimmed by 3 bases and 8 bases, with 17 bases remaining between them. The CDR3 sequence is 15 residues long. Germline CDR1 reads SQVTM; CDR2 reads ANQGSEA. CDR3 DNA: TGCAGCGTTGAGGTTCCAGGGCAGGGGACCAACGTCCTGACTTTC. Translation gives CSVEVPGQGTNVLTF.

This sequence joins TRBV30 and TRBJ1-2, with TRBD1 matching over 8 bases. This CDR3 contains 13 residues. Germline V gene lookup returns CDR1 GTSNPN and CDR2 SVGIG (reference sequence). Trimming removed 1 base from V and 6 bases from J; junction bases left unmatched: 4. The CDR3 loop is CAWSGGTGDGYTF. The CDR3 DNA follows: TGTGCCTGGAGTGGGGGGACAGGTGATGGCTACACCTTC.

This rearrangement joins TRBV2 to TRBJ1-1; D call uncertain. Trimming shortened V by 6 bases and J by 6 bases, and 11 bases separated the two germline ends. There are 12 residues in the CDR3. Germline assignment: CDR1 SNHLY and CDR2 FYNNEI. CDR3: CASRWSNSEAFF. The CDR3 bases are TGTGCCAGCAGGTGGAGTAACTCTGAAGCTTTCTTT.